This is a list of T cell receptor beta chains from one sample in a study of T cells after yellow fever vaccination. TCRdb reanalysed the 5' RACE reads using MiXCR and keeps one entry per CDR3 protein. This table has about 350,000 distinct CDR3 sequences, roughly 4% appearing once. This specimen consisted of PBMCs, obtained 5 days after the yellow fever booster vaccination. The receptors shown here come from a man between 18 and 35 years old who received the YFV17D yellow fever vaccine. Each CDR3 is given with its conserved first and last residue. The D gene is left open where the match is weak. Not every row has a clone size; where given, it reads once, few, many or a size class.

size	J	D	V	DNA	CDR3
.	TRBJ2-7	.	TRBV12-3/TRBV12-4	TGTGCCAGCAGCACAGGGATAACCTACGAGCAGTACTTC	CASSTGITYEQYF
many	TRBJ1-4	.	TRBV25-1	TGTGCCAGCAGTGAATCAAAGGGAGGGGAAAAACTGTTTTTT	CASSESKGGEKLFF
many	TRBJ2-7	.	TRBV20-1	TGCAGTGCTAGTAACTACGAGCAGTACTTC	CSASNYEQYF
few	TRBJ1-6	.	TRBV20-1	TGCAGTGCTATAAACAGCTCCTATAATTCACCCCTCCACTTT	CSAINSSYNSPLHF
few	TRBJ1-1	.	TRBV7-9	TGTGCCAGCAGCGAGAGGGAGAGGGTCACTGAAGCTTTCTTT	CASSERERVTEAFF
.	TRBJ1-5	.	TRBV7-9	TGTGCCAGCAGCACTCATGAACAGGGAGATCAGCCCCAGCATTTT	CASSTHEQGDQPQHF
.	TRBJ1-3	.	TRBV5-4	TGTGCCAGCAGCTCCCTGGATGGAAACACCATATATTTT	CASSSLDGNTIYF
.	TRBJ2-4	.	TRBV5-5	TGTGCCAGCAGCCCACCCGAGACCTACAAAAACATTCAGTACTTC	CASSPPETYKNIQYF
few	TRBJ2-2	TRBD2	TRBV5-1	TGCGCCAGCAGCCTCGGGACTAGCTCCGGGGAGCTGTTTTTT	CASSLGTSSGELFF
few	TRBJ1-1	.	TRBV4-3	TGCGCCAGCAGCCTGCGCACAGGGACCGTAACTGAAGCTTTCTTT	CASSLRTGTVTEAFF
few	TRBJ1-5	TRBD1	TRBV7-2	TGTGCCAGCAGCCTCGGGACAGGGGGCTTCCGGCCCCAGCATTTT	CASSLGTGGFRPQHF
.	TRBJ2-7	.	TRBV30	TGTGCCTGGATGGCCGGCGAGCAGTACTTC	CAWMAGEQYF